The T cell receptor beta chain described here comes from a study of blood T cell repertoires in COVID-19. The wider study: The origin of the acute and convalescent COVID-19 samples was the United States, Italy and Spain. Sample material is recorded as cDNA or gDNA derived from T cells, B-cell-depleted T cells, or PBMCs.

CDR1 is SGHDT and CDR2 is YYEEEE in the germline V gene. The germline V and J ends were trimmed by 3 bases and 3 bases, with 13 bases remaining between them. This CDR3 is 16 amino acids long. Per the original methods: Estimation of nucleated cell counts relied on the amplification of reference gene primers. TCRdb keeps only in-frame clones here, not all; method: immunoSEQ multiplex PCR. V, J and clone size reflect that table, while D and trimming were determined from the DNA. The sample gives about 280,000 clones, approximately 85% of which show up once; approximately 8.5% is in the top ten. The TCR originated in a man in his late teens or twenties with active or convalescent COVID-19. Material: peripheral blood. The chain is built from TRBV5-6 and TRBJ1-6; tentatively, D is TRBD1 (5 bases). CDR3 protein: CASSWGGVGYNSPLHF. CDR3 nucleotide sequence: TGTGCCAGCAGCTGGGGGGGTGTAGGCTATAATTCACCCCTCCACTTT.